Below are 16 T cell receptor beta chains sequenced from a single sample in a study of cytomegalovirus exposure and HLA in healthy donors. PCR primers comprised 60 Vbeta and 13 Jbeta primers. The repertoire was sequenced with immunoSEQ multiplex PCR; TCRdb's copy has only in-frame clones and lacks some. The data contain under 170,000 clones, roughly 77% of them singletons. Sequencing was performed on PBMCs. These TCRs come from a human donor in good health.

The V and J genes are TRBV18 and TRBJ1-4; 10 bases align to TRBD1. This CDR3 region has 16 residues. Germline V gene data show CDR1 as KGHSH and CDR2 as LQKENI. Unmatched junction bases numbered 8, after V lost 3 bases and J lost 7 bases. The CDR3 reads CASSPDRGQFGEKLFF. Here the CDR3 DNA reads TGTGCCAGCTCACCTGACAGGGGGCAATTCGGTGAAAAACTGTTTTTT.

The chain links TRBV30 to TRBJ2-7, with a possible D match to TRBD1 (6 bases). The V end lost 2 bases, the J end lost 2 bases, and 13 bases lay between the germline ends. The CDR3 is 14 residues long. Germline V gene data show CDR1 as GTSNPN and CDR2 as SVGIG (reference sequence). CDR3 bases: TGTGCCTGGAGTACAGGGTCGTTCGCCTACGAGCAGTACTTC. Translating gives CAWSTGSFAYEQYF.

This chain uses TRBV6-5 with TRBJ2-7; 8 bases map to TRBD1. V gave up 5 bases and J gave up 4 bases; unmatched junction bases: 7. This CDR3 contains 14 residues. Germline CDR1 is MNHEY and CDR2 is SVGAGI. This chain's CDR3 is CASSPRDRYYEQYF. As DNA, the CDR3 is TGTGCCAGCAGTCCCCGGGACAGGTATTACGAGCAGTACTTC.

The rearrangement joins TRBV5-1 to TRBJ2-3, with a possible D match to TRBD1 (5 bases). The CDR3 runs to 17 residues. Trimming cost V 2 bases and J 4 bases, with 20 bases left between them. Germline loops: CDR1 SGHRS, CDR2 YFSETQ. The CDR3 DNA follows: TGCGCCAGCAGCTTCAGGGCCGCTGCACAGCCAGCAGATACGCAGTATTTT. Protein sequence: CASSFRAAAQPADTQYF.

This clone occurred a few times. This chain links TRBV6-5 with TRBJ2-2; TRBD1 agrees at 7 bases. CDR3 length: 15 residues. With 2 bases clipped from V and 9 bases from J, the junction kept 9 bases outside the gene matches. Germline lookup yields CDR1 MNHEY and CDR2 SVGAGI. The CDR3 region is CASSYAPTGMRELFF. Here the CDR3 DNA reads TGTGCCAGCAGTTACGCCCCGACAGGGATGAGGGAGCTGTTTTTT.

The chain joins TRBV25-1 to TRBJ2-7; TRBD1 aligns across 11 bases. The ends lost 5 bases at V and 7 bases at J; junction bases unmatched: 7. Germline V CDR1 and CDR2: MGHDK, SYGVNS. The CDR3 extends over 14 amino acids. CDR3 in amino acids: CASSSGTGGGEQYF. The CDR3 DNA reads TGTGCCAGCAGTTCCGGGACAGGGGGGGGTGAGCAGTACTTC.

This clone has only one observation. This chain joins TRBV7-2 and TRBJ1-5, with a possible D match to TRBD1 (5 bases). CDR3 length equals 14 residues. Germline V gene lookup returns CDR1 SGHTA and CDR2 FQGNSA. The ends were cut back, 8 bases at V and 0 bases at J, with 11 bases in the middle. CDR3 protein: CASVGGTSNQPQHF. For the CDR3, the DNA is TGTGCCAGCGTGGGGGGAACTAGCAATCAGCCCCAGCATTTT. Using reference TRBV7-2 and TRBJ1-5 for the parts outside the CDR3, the full variable domain is GAGVSQSPSNKVTEKGKDVELRCDPISGHTALYWYRQSLGQGLEFLIYFQGNSAPDKSGLPSDRFSAERTGGSVSTLTIQRTQQEDSAVYLCASVGGTSNQPQHFGDGTRLSIL.

The chain couples TRBV20-1 to TRBJ2-7, with D perhaps TRBD2 (5 bases). The germline V and J ends were trimmed by 3 bases and 6 bases, with 9 bases remaining between them. CDR1 is DFQATT and CDR2 is SNEGSKA in the germline V gene (reference sequence). The CDR3 is made up of 11 amino acids. The CDR3 here is CSARFGGEQYF. The CDR3, as DNA: TGCAGTGCTAGGTTTGGAGGCGAGCAGTACTTC.

This chain links TRBV2 with TRBJ1-3; no clear D gene. The CDR3 loop spans 14 amino acids. Trimming stripped 7 bases from V and 1 base from J, with 11 bases between. The germline gives CDR1 SNHLY, CDR2 FYNNEI. The CDR3 DNA reads as TGTGCCAGCACTCCGTTCGGGTCTGGAAACACCATATATTTT. It is translated as CASTPFGSGNTIYF.

The chain recombines TRBV18 with TRBJ2-3; weak D call: TRBD2 (6 bases). Per germline, CDR1 KGHSH and CDR2 LQKENI. CDR3 length equals 17 residues. V lost 2 bases, J lost 2 bases, and 17 bases lay in between. CDR3 in DNA: TGTGCCAGCTCACCAATCCGCGTAGCGGATTACACAGATACGCAGTATTTT. This sequence encodes CASSPIRVADYTDTQYF.

J is TRBJ1-1 and V is TRBV15; possibly TRBD1 for D (5 bases). This CDR3 is built from 15 residues. Germline values: CDR1 LNHNV, CDR2 YYDKDF (reference sequence). Trimming left V 1 base short and J 5 bases short, with 14 bases between. The CDR3 DNA sequence: TGTGCCACCAGCAGAGTTGGCAGGGTGGGGACTGAAGCTTTCTTT. Its translation is CATSRVGRVGTEAFF.

The chain links TRBV27 to TRBJ2-5, with TRBD2 matching over 8 bases. The V gene end was trimmed by 1 base and the J gene end by 5 bases; junction bases not matched to a gene: 6. The CDR3 consists of 15 residues. The germline CDR1 and CDR2 sequences are MNHEY and SMNVEV (reference sequence). CDR3 loop: CASSLFTGGLETQYF. Here the CDR3 DNA reads TGTGCCAGCAGTTTATTTACGGGGGGGCTGGAGACCCAGTACTTC.

This chain joins TRBV5-1 and TRBJ1-6; 7 positions match TRBD1. V dropped 0 bases and J dropped 5; count of bases not matched to a gene: 5. This CDR3 is 16 amino acids long. CDR1 is SGHRS, CDR2 YFSETQ, per germline. DNA of the CDR3: TGCGCCAGCAGCTTGGGAGGGGACAGTAATAATTCACCCCTCCACTTT. This codes for CASSLGGDSNNSPLHF.

Comment on this clone: Sequence at one end of the junction differs from germline and may be a read error. The chain employs TRBV5-1 and TRBJ1-2, with 10 bases that match TRBD1. CDR1 SGHRS and CDR2 YFSETQ come from the germline V gene. CDR3 length: 15 amino acids. CDR3 sequence: CASSLDRGNTYGYPF. In DNA form, the CDR3 reads TGCGCCAGCAGCCTGGACAGGGGGAATACCTATGGCTACCCCTTC.

A single count supports this clone. This chain joins TRBV7-8 and TRBJ2-1; weak D call: TRBD2 (6 bases). This CDR3 region has 16 residues. Germline loops: CDR1 SGHVS, CDR2 FQNEAQ. The V end was cut by 1 base, the J end by 8 bases, with 18 bases between. The CDR3 sequence is CASSLVGRGPGDEQFF. CDR3 nucleotide sequence: TGTGCCAGCAGCTTAGTAGGGCGGGGCCCCGGGGATGAGCAGTTCTTC.

The genes are TRBV10-3 and TRBJ1-5; D is unresolved. Germline V gene sequence: CDR1 ENHRY, CDR2 SYGVKD. CDR3 length: 14 residues. The V end lost 2 bases, the J end lost 9 bases, and 14 bases lay between the germline ends. Here the CDR3 reads CAISEEGNPRPQHF. Written as DNA, the CDR3 is TGTGCCATCAGTGAGGAGGGTAACCCACGGCCCCAGCATTTT.